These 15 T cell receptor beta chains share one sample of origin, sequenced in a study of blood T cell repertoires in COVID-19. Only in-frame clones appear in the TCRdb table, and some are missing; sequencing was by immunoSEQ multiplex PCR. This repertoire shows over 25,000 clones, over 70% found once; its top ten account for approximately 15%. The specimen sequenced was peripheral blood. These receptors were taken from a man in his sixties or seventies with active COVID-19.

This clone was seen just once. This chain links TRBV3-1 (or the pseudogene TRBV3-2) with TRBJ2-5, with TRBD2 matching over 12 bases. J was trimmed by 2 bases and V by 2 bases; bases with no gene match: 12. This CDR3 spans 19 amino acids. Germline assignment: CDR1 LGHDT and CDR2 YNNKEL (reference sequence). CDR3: CASSQIRASGGAGQETQYF. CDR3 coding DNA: TGTGCCAGCAGCCAAATAAGGGCTAGCGGGGGGGCAGGGCAAGAGACCCAGTACTTC.

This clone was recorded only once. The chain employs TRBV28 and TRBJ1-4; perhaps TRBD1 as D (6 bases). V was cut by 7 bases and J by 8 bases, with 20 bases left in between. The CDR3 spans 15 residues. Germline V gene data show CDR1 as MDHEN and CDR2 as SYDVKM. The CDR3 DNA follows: TGTGCCAGCATTCCATCATACAGGGAGGGGGAAAAACTGTTTTTT. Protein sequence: CASIPSYREGEKLFF.

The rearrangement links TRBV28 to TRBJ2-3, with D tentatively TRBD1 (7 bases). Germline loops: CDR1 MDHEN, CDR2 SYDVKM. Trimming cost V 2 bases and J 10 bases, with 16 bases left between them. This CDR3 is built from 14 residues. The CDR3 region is CASSLATGQRAQYF. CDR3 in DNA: TGTGCCAGCAGTTTAGCCACGGGACAGCGGGCGCAGTATTTT.

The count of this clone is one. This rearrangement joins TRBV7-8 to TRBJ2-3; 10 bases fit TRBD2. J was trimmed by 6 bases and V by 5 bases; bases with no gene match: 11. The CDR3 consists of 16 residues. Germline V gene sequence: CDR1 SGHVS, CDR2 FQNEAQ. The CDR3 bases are TGTGCCAGCAGCCTTCGGAGCGGGGGGGTAGAGGATACGCAGTATTTT. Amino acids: CASSLRSGGVEDTQYF. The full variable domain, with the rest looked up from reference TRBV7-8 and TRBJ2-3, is GAGVSQSPRYKVAKRGQDVALRCDPISGHVSLFWYQQALGQGPEFLTYFQNEAQLDKSGLPSDRFFAERPEGSVSTLKIQRTQQEDSAVYLCASSLRSGGVEDTQYFGPGTRLTVL.

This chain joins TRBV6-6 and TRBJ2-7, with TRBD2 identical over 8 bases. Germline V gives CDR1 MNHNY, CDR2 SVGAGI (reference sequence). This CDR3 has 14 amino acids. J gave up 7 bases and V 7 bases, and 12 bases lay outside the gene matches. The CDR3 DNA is TGTGCCAGCACTCGGGGGCGGGGGGCGGGGGAGCAGTACTTC. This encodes CASTRGRGAGEQYF.

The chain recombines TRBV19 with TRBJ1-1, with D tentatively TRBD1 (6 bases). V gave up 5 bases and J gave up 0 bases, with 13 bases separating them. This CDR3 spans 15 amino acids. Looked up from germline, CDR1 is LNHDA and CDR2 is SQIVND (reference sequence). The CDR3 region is CASSGKQGMNTEAFF. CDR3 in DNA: TGTGCCAGTAGTGGAAAGCAGGGGATGAACACTGAAGCTTTCTTT.

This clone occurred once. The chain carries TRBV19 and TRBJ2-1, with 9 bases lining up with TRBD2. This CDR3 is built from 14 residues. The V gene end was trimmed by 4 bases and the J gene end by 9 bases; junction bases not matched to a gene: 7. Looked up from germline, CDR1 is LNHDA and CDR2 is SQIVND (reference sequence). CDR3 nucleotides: TGTGCCAGTAGTAGTCTAGCGGGGCAAGGTGAGCAGTTCTTC. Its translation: CASSSLAGQGEQFF.

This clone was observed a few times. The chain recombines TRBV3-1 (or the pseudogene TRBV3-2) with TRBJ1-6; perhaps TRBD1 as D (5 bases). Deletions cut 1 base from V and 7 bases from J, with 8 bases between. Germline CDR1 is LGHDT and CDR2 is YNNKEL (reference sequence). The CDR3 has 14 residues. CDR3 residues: CASSQAGSNSPLHF. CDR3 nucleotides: TGTGCCAGCAGCCAAGCAGGGTCGAATTCACCCCTCCACTTT.

CDR3 residues: CASSLGGIGEQYF. CDR3 nucleotides: TGTGCCAGCAGCTTGGGGGGGATAGGGGAGCAGTACTTC. This chain uses TRBV7-8 with TRBJ2-7; 7 bases match TRBD2. The CDR3 length is 13 residues. Germline trimming cut 3 bases from V and 7 bases from J; bases unmatched to any gene: 6. From germline, CDR1 is SGHVS and CDR2 FQNEAQ. The variable domain in full, completed from reference TRBV7-8 and TRBJ2-7, reads GAGVSQSPRYKVAKRGQDVALRCDPISGHVSLFWYQQALGQGPEFLTYFQNEAQLDKSGLPSDRFFAERPEGSVSTLKIQRTQQEDSAVYLCASSLGGIGEQYFGPGTRLTVT.

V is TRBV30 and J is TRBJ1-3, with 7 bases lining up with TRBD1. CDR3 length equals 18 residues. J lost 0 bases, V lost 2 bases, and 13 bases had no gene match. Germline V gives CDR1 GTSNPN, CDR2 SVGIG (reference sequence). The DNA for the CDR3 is TGTGCCTGGAGTCATTACAGGGGCCAACCCTTCTCTGGAAACACCATATATTTT. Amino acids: CAWSHYRGQPFSGNTIYF. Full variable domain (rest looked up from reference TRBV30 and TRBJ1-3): SQTIHQWPATLVQPVGSPLSLECTVEGTSNPNLYWYRQAAGRGLQLLFYSVGIGQISSEVPQNLSASRPQDRQFILSSKKLLLSDSGFYLCAWSHYRGQPFSGNTIYFGEGSWLTVV.

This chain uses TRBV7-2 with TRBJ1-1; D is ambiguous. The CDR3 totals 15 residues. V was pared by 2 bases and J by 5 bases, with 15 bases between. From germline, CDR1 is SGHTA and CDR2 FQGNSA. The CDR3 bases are TGTGCCAGCAGCTTAAGTAAAATTTCGGGAACTGAAGCTTTCTTT. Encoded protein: CASSLSKISGTEAFF.

The CDR3 DNA reads TGTGCCACCAGTTTGTCAGGTGGAAAGGAGCAGTACTTC. This sequence encodes CATSLSGGKEQYF. The rearrangement uses TRBV24-1 and TRBJ2-7; D call uncertain. The CDR3 loop spans 13 amino acids. Germline assignment: CDR1 KGHDR and CDR2 SFDVKD. Trimming shortened V by 6 bases and J by 7 bases, and 15 bases separated the two germline ends.

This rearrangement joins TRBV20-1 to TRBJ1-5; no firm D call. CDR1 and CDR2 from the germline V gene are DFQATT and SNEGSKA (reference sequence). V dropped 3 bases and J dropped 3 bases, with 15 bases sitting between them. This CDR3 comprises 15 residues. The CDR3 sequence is CSASEQPLLNQPQHF. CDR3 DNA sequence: TGCAGTGCTAGTGAACAGCCTCTTCTCAATCAGCCCCAGCATTTT.

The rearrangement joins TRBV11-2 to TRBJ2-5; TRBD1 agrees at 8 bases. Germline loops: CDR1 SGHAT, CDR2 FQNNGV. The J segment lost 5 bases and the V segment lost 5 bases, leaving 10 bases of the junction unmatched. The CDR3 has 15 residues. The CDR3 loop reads CASSPTQGARETQYF. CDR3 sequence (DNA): TGTGCCAGCAGCCCGACGCAGGGGGCACGTGAGACCCAGTACTTC.

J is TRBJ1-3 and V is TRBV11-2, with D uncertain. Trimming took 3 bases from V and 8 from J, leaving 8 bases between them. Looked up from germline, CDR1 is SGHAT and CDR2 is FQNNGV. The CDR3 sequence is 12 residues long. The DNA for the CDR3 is TGTGCCAGCAGCTTGACCGGGTACACCATATATTTT. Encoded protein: CASSLTGYTIYF.